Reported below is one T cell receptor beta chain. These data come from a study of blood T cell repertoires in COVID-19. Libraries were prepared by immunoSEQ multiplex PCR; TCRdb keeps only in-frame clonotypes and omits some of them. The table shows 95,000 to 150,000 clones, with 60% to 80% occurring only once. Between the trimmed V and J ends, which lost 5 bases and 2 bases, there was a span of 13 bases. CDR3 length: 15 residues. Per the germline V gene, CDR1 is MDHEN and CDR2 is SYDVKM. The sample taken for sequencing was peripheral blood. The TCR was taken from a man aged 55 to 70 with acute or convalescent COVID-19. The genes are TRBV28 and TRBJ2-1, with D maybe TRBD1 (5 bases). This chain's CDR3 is CASSRTGLTYNEQFF. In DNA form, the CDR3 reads TGTGCCAGCAGTCGTACAGGCCTCACCTACAATGAGCAGTTCTTC.